Shown below are 14 T cell receptor beta chains from a single sample sequenced in a study of beta chain features in type 1 diabetes. Study outcomes and limitations: TCRB CDR3 length was moderately but significantly reduced in all four CD4+ subsets of Type 1 diabetes patients.

Expressed TCRB transcripts were sequenced, since all the RNA that had been isolated was reverse transcribed. Profiled with immunoSEQ multiplex PCR; TCRdb holds only in-frame clones, not every one. The sample has over 150,000 clones, approximately 9% seen once. These TCRs are of unknown antigen specificity. Sequenced material: central memory CD4+ T cells from blood. The receptors were sampled from a woman aged 18-29 years with type 1 diabetes.

V and J are TRBV5-6 and TRBJ2-7; 12 bases match TRBD2. After removal of 0 bases from V and 2 bases from J, the junction contained 0 bases not matched to a gene. The CDR3 has 15 residues. CDR1 and CDR2 from the germline V gene are SGHDT and YYEEEE. CDR3: CASSLGTSGAYEQYF. The CDR3 bases are TGTGCCAGCAGCTTGGGGACTAGCGGGGCCTACGAGCAGTACTTC.

This clone has just a few counts. V usage is TRBV6-4 and J usage is TRBJ2-6; unclear D gene. V lost 0 bases, J lost 2 bases, and 8 bases lay in between. The V gene's germline CDR1 is MRHNA and CDR2 SNTAGT. The CDR3 has 16 residues. The CDR3 nucleotides read TGTGCCAGCAGTGACTCGGCAGGTGCTGGGGCCAACGTCCTGACTTTC. Protein sequence: CASSDSAGAGANVLTF.

The chain uses TRBV6-5 and TRBJ1-6; D unresolved. CDR1 MNHEY and CDR2 SVGAGI come from the germline V gene. V was clipped by 0 bases and J by 7 bases, with 13 bases between them. The CDR3 is 16 residues long. CDR3 DNA: TGTGCCAGCAGTTACTCGTTGTCGAACCAGAATTCACCCCTCCACTTT. Its translation: CASSYSLSNQNSPLHF.

This clone was observed a few times. The V gene is TRBV11-2, the J gene TRBJ2-1; a weak D match, TRBD2 (5 bases). This CDR3 has 14 residues. Deletions cut 1 base from V and 6 bases from J, with 10 bases between. Germline values: CDR1 SGHAT, CDR2 FQNNGV. The CDR3 DNA reads TGTGCCAGCAGCTTAGCGGGATCTCTCAATGAGCAGTTCTTC. Amino acid sequence: CASSLAGSLNEQFF.

The sample holds a few counts of this clone. The genes are TRBV29-1 and TRBJ1-4, with D possibly being TRBD1 (5 bases). Between the trimmed V and J ends, which lost 6 bases and 1 base, there was a span of 12 bases. This CDR3 has 14 amino acids. CDR1 and CDR2 from the germline V gene are SQVTM and ANQGSEA. CDR3 amino acids: CSVYQGETNEKLFF. The DNA for the CDR3 is TGCAGCGTCTATCAGGGCGAAACTAATGAAAAACTGTTTTTT. The full variable domain, rest sourced from reference TRBV29-1 and TRBJ1-4, is SAVISQKPSRDICQRGTSLTIQCQVDSQVTMMFWYRQQPGQSLTLIATANQGSEATYESGFVIDKFPISRPNLTFSTLTVSNMSPEDSSIYLCSVYQGETNEKLFFGSGTQLSVL.

This clone turned up a few times. The chain joins TRBV30 to TRBJ2-3, with 10 bases fitting TRBD2. Losses at the gene ends were 5 bases for V and 4 bases for J; bases not matched to a gene: 9. CDR1 and CDR2 from the germline V gene are GTSNPN and SVGIG (reference sequence). The CDR3 spans 15 residues. CDR3 DNA sequence: TGTGCCTGGTCCCTTCTAGCGGGAGCGGCAGATACGCAGTATTTT. It yields the protein CAWSLLAGAADTQYF.

The table lists this clone with a few counts. V is TRBV11-1 and J is TRBJ2-5; no definite D call. This CDR3 has 15 residues. Germline lookup yields CDR1 SGHAT and CDR2 FQDESV (reference sequence). With 5 bases removed from V and 2 bases from J, the gap between germline ends came to 15 bases. CDR3 coding DNA: TGTGCCAGCAGCCCAGGTGGTCCGGTGCAAGAGACCCAGTACTTC. Its translation is CASSPGGPVQETQYF. The variable domain in full, with the rest retrieved from reference TRBV11-1 and TRBJ2-5, is EAEVAQSPRYKITEKSQAVAFWCDPISGHATLYWYRQILGQGPELLVQFQDESVVDDSQLPKDRFSAERLKGVDSTLKIQPAELGDSAMYLCASSPGGPVQETQYFGPGTRLLVL.

This clone was observed a few times. This chain joins TRBV29-1 and TRBJ1-2; no firm D call. The CDR3 spans 12 residues. V was shortened by 4 bases and J by 6 bases, with 12 bases between the two germline ends. Germline V gene data show CDR1 as SQVTM and CDR2 as ANQGSEA. CDR3: CSVGPEEDGYTF. The CDR3 DNA reads TGCAGCGTTGGGCCGGAGGAAGATGGCTACACCTTC. The full variable domain, in which reference TRBV29-1 and TRBJ1-2 provide the parts outside the CDR3, is SAVISQKPSRDICQRGTSLTIQCQVDSQVTMMFWYRQQPGQSLTLIATANQGSEATYESGFVIDKFPISRPNLTFSTLTVSNMSPEDSSIYLCSVGPEEDGYTFGSGTRLTVV.

This clone has only a few counts. This chain joins TRBV29-1 and TRBJ1-1; D is undetermined. Per germline, CDR1 SQVTM and CDR2 ANQGSEA. The CDR3 sequence is 14 residues long. Trimming removed 4 bases at V and 1 base at J, with 13 bases between. CDR3 DNA: TGCAGCGTTGGCACAGTGCAAAGGAACACTGAAGCTTTCTTT. Translating it yields CSVGTVQRNTEAFF.

This clone has just a few counts. The chain joins TRBV15 to TRBJ2-3; 13 positions agree with TRBD2. CDR3 length: 17 amino acids. In germline, CDR1 is LNHNV, CDR2 YYDKDF (reference sequence). Unmatched junction bases numbered 6, after V lost 0 bases and J lost 6 bases. The CDR3 spells CATSRDLTSGGKDTQYF. CDR3 DNA: TGTGCCACCAGCAGAGATCTGACTAGCGGGGGGAAGGATACGCAGTATTTT.

This clone has only a few counts. The V and J genes are TRBV18 and TRBJ1-5, with TRBD1 as a possible D gene (6 bases). Germline CDR1 and CDR2: KGHSH and LQKENI. CDR3 length equals 16 residues. Trimming shortened V by 3 bases and J by 8 bases, and 20 bases separated the two germline ends. CDR3 DNA sequence: TGTGCCAGCTCACCGAGCCTTAACAGGGCCCTTGAGCCCCAGCATTTT. It specifies CASSPSLNRALEPQHF.

The sample holds a few counts of this clone. This rearrangement joins TRBV14 to TRBJ2-3, with TRBD2 as a possible D gene (5 bases). Germline CDR1 reads SGHDN; CDR2 reads FVKESK. The CDR3 consists of 14 residues. Trimming pared 8 bases from V and 2 bases from J, leaving 14 bases between. In DNA form, the CDR3 reads TGTGCCAGCTCGAGGGCTGCTATCACAGATACGCAGTATTTT. This codes for CASSRAAITDTQYF.

This clone was seen a handful of times. This chain uses TRBV11-2 with TRBJ2-3; maybe TRBD2 (6 bases). Germline V gene data show CDR1 as SGHAT and CDR2 as FQNNGV. V gave up 5 bases and J gave up 3 bases, with 18 bases separating them. The CDR3 spans 16 residues. The CDR3 nucleotides read TGTGCCAGCAGCCCTATGGAGGGTTCTTGGACAGATACGCAGTATTTT. Protein product: CASSPMEGSWTDTQYF.

J is TRBJ2-1 and V is TRBV19, with TRBD2 identical over 9 bases. The CDR3 runs to 14 residues. The V segment lost 7 bases and the J segment 6 bases; nucleotides outside the gene matches: 7. Germline V lookup: CDR1 LNHDA, CDR2 SQIVND (reference sequence). The CDR3 spells CASTSSGNFNEQFF. In DNA, the CDR3 is TGTGCCAGTACGTCTAGCGGGAACTTCAATGAGCAGTTCTTC.